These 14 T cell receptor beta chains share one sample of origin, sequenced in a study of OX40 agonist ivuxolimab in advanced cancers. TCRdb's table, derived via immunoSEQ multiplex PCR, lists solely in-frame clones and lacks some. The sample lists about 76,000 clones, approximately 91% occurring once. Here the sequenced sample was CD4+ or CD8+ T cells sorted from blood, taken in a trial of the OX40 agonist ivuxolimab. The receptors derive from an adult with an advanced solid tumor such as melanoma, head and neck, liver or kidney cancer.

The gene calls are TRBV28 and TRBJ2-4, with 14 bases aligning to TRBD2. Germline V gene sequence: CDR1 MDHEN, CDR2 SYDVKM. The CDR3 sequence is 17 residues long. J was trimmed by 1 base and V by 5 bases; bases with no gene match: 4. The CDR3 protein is CASSRLAGGFAKNIQYF. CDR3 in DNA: TGTGCCAGCAGTAGACTAGCGGGAGGGTTCGCCAAAAACATTCAGTACTTC.

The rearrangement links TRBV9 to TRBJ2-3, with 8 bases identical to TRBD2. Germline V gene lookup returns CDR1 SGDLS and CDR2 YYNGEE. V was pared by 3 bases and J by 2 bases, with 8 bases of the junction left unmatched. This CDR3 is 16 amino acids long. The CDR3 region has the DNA TGTGCCAGCAGCGCCCGTCAGCGGGAGTTCACAGATACGCAGTATTTT. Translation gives CASSARQREFTDTQYF.

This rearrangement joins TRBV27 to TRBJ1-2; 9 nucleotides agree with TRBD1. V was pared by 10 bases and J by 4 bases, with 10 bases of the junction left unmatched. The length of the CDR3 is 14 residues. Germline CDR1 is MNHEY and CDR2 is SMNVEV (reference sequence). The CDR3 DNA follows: TGTGCCAAAACCACCGGGACAGGGACCTATGGCTACACCTTC. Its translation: CAKTTGTGTYGYTF.

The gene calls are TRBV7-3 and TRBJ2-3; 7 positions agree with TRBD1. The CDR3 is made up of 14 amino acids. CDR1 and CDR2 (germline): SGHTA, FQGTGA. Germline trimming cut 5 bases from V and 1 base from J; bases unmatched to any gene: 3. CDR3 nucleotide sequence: TGTGCCAGCAGCCCGGGACAGCGCACAGATACGCAGTATTTT. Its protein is CASSPGQRTDTQYF.

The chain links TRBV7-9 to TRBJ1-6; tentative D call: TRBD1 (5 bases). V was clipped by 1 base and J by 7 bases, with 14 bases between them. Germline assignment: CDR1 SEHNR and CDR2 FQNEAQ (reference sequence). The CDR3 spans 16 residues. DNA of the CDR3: TGTGCCAGCAGCTTAGTGGGGGGAGCATTGAATTCACCCCTCCACTTT. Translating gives CASSLVGGALNSPLHF. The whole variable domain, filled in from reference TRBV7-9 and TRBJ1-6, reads DTGVSQNPRHKITKRGQNVTFRCDPISEHNRLYWYRQTLGQGPEFLTYFQNEAQLEKSRLLSDRFSAERPKGSFSTLEIQRTEQGDSAMYLCASSLVGGALNSPLHFGNGTRLTVT.

The CDR3 region has the DNA TGTGCCATCAGTGAAGGGGACTTAGCCAAAAACATTCAGTACTTC. It is translated as CAISEGDLAKNIQYF. The gene calls are TRBV10-3 and TRBJ2-4; maybe TRBD2 (6 bases). The V end lost 3 bases, the J end lost 0 bases, and 9 bases lay between the germline ends. Looked up from germline, CDR1 is ENHRY and CDR2 is SYGVKD. The CDR3 is 15 residues long.

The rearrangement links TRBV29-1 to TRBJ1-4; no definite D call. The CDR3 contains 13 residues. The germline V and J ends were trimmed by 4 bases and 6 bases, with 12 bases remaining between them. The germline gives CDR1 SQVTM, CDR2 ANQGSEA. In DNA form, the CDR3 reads TGCAGCGTTGTTTTGGGAGAGTATGAAAAACTGTTTTTT. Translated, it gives CSVVLGEYEKLFF.

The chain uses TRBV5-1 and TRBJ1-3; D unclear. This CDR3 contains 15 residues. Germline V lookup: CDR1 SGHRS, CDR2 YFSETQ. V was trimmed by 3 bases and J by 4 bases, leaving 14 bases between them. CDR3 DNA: TGCGCCAGCAGCTGGACGGCCGACGGGGGAAACACCATATATTTT. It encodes CASSWTADGGNTIYF.

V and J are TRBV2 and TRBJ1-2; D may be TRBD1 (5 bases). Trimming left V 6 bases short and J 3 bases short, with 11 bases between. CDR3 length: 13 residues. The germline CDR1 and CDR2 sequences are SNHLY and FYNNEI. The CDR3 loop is CASSPTAYYGYTF. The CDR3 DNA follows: TGTGCCAGCAGCCCGACAGCTTACTATGGCTACACCTTC.

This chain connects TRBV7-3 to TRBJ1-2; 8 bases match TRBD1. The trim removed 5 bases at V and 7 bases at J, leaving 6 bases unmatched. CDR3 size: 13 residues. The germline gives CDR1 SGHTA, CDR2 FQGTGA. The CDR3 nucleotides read TGTGCCAGCAGCCTCGGACAGGGACGTGGCTACACCTTC. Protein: CASSLGQGRGYTF.

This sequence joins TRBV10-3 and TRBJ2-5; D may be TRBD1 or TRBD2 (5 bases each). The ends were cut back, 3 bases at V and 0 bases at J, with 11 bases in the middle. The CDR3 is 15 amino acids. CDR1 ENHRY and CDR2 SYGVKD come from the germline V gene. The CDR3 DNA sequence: TGTGCCATCAGTGATGCTGGGACCAACCAAGAGACCCAGTACTTC. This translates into CAISDAGTNQETQYF.

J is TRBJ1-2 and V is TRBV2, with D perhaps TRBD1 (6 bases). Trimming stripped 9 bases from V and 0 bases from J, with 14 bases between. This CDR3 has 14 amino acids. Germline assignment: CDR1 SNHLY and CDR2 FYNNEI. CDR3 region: CASKDSLTNYGYTF. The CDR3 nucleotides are TGTGCCAGTAAGGACAGCCTTACTAACTATGGCTACACCTTC.

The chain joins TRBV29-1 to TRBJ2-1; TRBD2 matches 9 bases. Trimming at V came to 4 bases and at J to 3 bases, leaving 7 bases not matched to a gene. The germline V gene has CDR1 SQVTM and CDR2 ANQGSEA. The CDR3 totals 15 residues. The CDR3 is CSVVVAGAGYNEQFF. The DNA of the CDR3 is TGCAGCGTTGTGGTAGCGGGAGCGGGCTACAATGAGCAGTTCTTC.

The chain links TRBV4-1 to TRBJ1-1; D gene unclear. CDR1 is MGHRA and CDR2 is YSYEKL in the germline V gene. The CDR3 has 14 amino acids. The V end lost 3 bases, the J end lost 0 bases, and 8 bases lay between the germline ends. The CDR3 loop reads CASSHIQMNTEAFF. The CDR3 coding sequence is TGCGCCAGCAGCCACATTCAAATGAACACTGAAGCTTTCTTT.